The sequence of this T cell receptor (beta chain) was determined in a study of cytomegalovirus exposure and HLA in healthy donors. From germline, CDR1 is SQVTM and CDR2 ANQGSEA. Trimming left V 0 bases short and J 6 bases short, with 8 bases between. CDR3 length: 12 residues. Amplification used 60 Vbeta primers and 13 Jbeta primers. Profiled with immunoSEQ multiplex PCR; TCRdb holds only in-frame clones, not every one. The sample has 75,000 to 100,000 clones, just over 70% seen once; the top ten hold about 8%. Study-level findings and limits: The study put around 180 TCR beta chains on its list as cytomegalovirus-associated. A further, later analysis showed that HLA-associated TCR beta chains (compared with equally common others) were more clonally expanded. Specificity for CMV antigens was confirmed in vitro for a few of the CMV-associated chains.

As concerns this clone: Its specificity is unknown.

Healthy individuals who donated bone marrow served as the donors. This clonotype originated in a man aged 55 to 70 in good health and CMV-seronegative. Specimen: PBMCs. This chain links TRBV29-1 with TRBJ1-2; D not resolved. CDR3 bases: TGCAGCGTTGAAGACCCAGGAAATGGCTACACCTTC. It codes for CSVEDPGNGYTF.